Each of the 5 T cell receptor beta chains below was sequenced from the same sample in a study of radiotherapy plus CTLA-4 blockade in lung cancer. Profiled with immunoSEQ multiplex PCR; TCRdb holds only in-frame clones, not every one. The sample holds 30,000 or so clones; 70% are singletons and the top ten take approximately 4%. Sequencing was performed on peripheral blood, taken from a patient treated with radiotherapy plus ipilimumab. The receptor set was obtained from a human donor with non-small cell lung cancer who had stable disease on radiotherapy plus ipilimumab.

A single count supports this clone. This chain uses TRBV7-9 with TRBJ2-5, with TRBD2 matching 9 bases. The J segment lost 5 bases and the V segment lost 3 bases, leaving 7 bases of the junction unmatched. This CDR3 has 15 amino acids. Germline V gives CDR1 SEHNR, CDR2 FQNEAQ (reference sequence). CDR3 amino acids: CASSLQSSGDETQYF. The CDR3 DNA follows: TGTGCCAGCAGCTTGCAGTCTAGCGGGGACGAGACCCAGTACTTC. Full variable domain (remainder filled in from reference TRBV7-9 and TRBJ2-5): DTGVSQNPRHKITKRGQNVTFRCDPISEHNRLYWYRQTLGQGPEFLTYFQNEAQLEKSRLLSDRFSAERPKGSFSTLEIQRTEQGDSAMYLCASSLQSSGDETQYFGPGTRLLVL.

The CDR3 nucleotides are TGCAGCGTTGAAGGTATGGGGATACGACACTATGGCTACACCTTC. Residues: CSVEGMGIRHYGYTF. V and J are TRBV29-1 and TRBJ1-2; D is uncertain. Germline V gene lookup returns CDR1 SQVTM and CDR2 ANQGSEA. V lost 1 base to trimming and J lost 3 bases, with 15 bases between them. The CDR3 is 15 residues long. Full variable domain (remainder filled in from reference TRBV29-1 and TRBJ1-2): SAVISQKPSRDICQRGTSLTIQCQVDSQVTMMFWYRQQPGQSLTLIATANQGSEATYESGFVIDKFPISRPNLTFSTLTVSNMSPEDSSIYLCSVEGMGIRHYGYTFGSGTRLTVV.

The gene calls are TRBV11-2 and TRBJ2-7; 8 bases are shared with TRBD2. The CDR3 loop spans 15 amino acids. CDR1 is SGHAT and CDR2 is FQNNGV in the germline V gene. V was pared by 0 bases and J by 3 bases, with 4 bases of the junction left unmatched. The CDR3 DNA is TGTGCCAGCAGCTTAGAACTAGCGGCTAGCTACGAGCAGTACTTC. Amino acids: CASSLELAASYEQYF.

The chain has TRBV11-2 and TRBJ2-5, with 10 bases lining up with TRBD1. The V and J ends lost 3 bases and 5 bases, in that order; junction bases with no gene match: 9. The CDR3 is made up of 16 amino acids. Per germline, CDR1 SGHAT and CDR2 FQNNGV. As DNA, the CDR3 is TGTGCCAGCAGCTTGGGGACAGGGGAAGGTTGGGAGACCCAGTACTTC. As protein: CASSLGTGEGWETQYF.

V is TRBV10-1 and J is TRBJ2-5, with D unclear. V shed 3 bases and J shed 4 bases, with 3 bases lying between them. Looked up from germline, CDR1 is WNHNN and CDR2 is SYGVQD (reference sequence). The length of the CDR3 is 11 residues. Here the CDR3 DNA reads TGCGCCAGCAGTGATCGAGAGACCCAGTACTTC. Protein: CASSDRETQYF.